Given below is one T cell receptor (beta chain) in context. Assay: immunoSEQ multiplex PCR; the TCRdb copy retains only in-frame clones and omits some. The repertoire holds 40,000 to 55,000 clones, with 80% to 95% as singletons. This sample is part of a study of T cell changes during pregnancy in multiple sclerosis. This CDR3 spans 13 amino acids. CDR1 is LNHDA and CDR2 is SQIVND in the germline V gene (reference sequence). The V gene end was trimmed by 3 bases and the J gene end by 6 bases; junction bases not matched to a gene: 2. The chain has TRBV19 and TRBJ2-1, with 7 bases fitting TRBD1. Specimen: CD4+ T cells from peripheral blood mononuclear cells, collected after pregnancy. The clonotype originates from a female donor in good health, enrolled as a control in a pregnancy study. The CDR3 reads CASSIRGLNEQFF. DNA of the CDR3: TGTGCCAGTAGTATTAGGGGGCTCAATGAGCAGTTCTTC. The full variable domain, completed using reference TRBV19 and TRBJ2-1, is DGGITQSPKYLFRKEGQNVTLSCEQNLNHDAMYWYRQDPGQGLRLIYYSQIVNDFQKGDIAEGYSVSREKKESFPLTVTSAQKNPTAFYLCASSIRGLNEQFFGPGTRLTVL.